This T cell receptor beta chain stems from a study of regulatory T cells in long-lasting Graves disease. The TCR beta library used iRepertoire HTBI primers with Arm-PCR amplification of CDR3. TCRdb processed the multiplex PCR reads anew with MiXCR; each CDR3 protein has one entry. The sample consists of under 500,000 distinct CDR3 sequences, 20% of them appearing once. The time point here: persistent/refractory GD, antithyroid drugs over 5 years with positive TRAb. The TCR library was made from RNA extracted from PBMCs. Trimming cost V 6 bases and J 7 bases; bases outside gene matches: 16. Per germline, CDR1 MDHEN and CDR2 SYDVKM. CDR3 length: 16 amino acids. This clonotype was observed many times.

The TCR originated in a female donor with Graves disease. The chain combines TRBV28 with TRBJ2-7; TRBD2 agrees at 9 bases. Sequences were derived from peripheral blood mononuclear cells (PBMCs), sampled when the disease was refractory, from a patient treated with antithyroid drugs. Here the CDR3 DNA reads TGTGCCAGCAGCCGGTACCGCGGGAGGGCCAACGAGGAGCAGTACTTC. This translates into CASSRYRGRANEEQYF.